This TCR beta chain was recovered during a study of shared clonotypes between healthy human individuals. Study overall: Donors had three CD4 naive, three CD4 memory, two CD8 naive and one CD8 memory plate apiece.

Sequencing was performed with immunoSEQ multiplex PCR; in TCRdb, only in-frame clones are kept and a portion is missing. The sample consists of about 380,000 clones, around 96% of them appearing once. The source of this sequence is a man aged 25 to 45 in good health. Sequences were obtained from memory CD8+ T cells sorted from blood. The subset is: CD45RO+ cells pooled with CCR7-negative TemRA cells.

The CDR3 here is CASSAPLFEQYF. Written as DNA, the CDR3 is TGTGCCAGCAGCGCACCACTTTTTGAGCAGTACTTC. V and J are TRBV5-6 and TRBJ2-7, with D unclear. With 4 bases removed from V and 7 bases from J, the gap between germline ends came to 12 bases. The CDR3 has 12 amino acids. In germline, CDR1 is SGHDT, CDR2 YYEEEE.